The clone carrying this T cell receptor beta chain was found many times. No cell fractionation was done, so the repertoire covers all unsorted peripheral blood T cells. RNA came from under 3 ml of peripheral blood. cDNA was made from about 500 ng RNA using alpha and beta constant primers. Alpha and beta chain libraries were made separately by chain-specific third strand synthesis with multiplexing indices. The cDNA received a 5' RACE adapter containing a random hexamer plus an SP2 sequencing primer site. Each CDR3 protein is one row after TCRdb ran MiXCR on the 5' RACE reads. In the table there are about 12,000 distinct CDR3 sequences, under 6.5% of which are singletons. This sample is drawn from a study of HIV-infected patients and healthy controls. The length of the CDR3 is 13 residues. The ends were cut back, 2 bases at V and 9 bases at J, with 13 bases in the middle. Germline loops: CDR1 MNHEY, CDR2 SVGEGT.

The chain has TRBV6-2 or TRBV6-3 and TRBJ2-5; perhaps TRBD2 as D (7 bases). The TCR originated in an adult in good health. Source material: blood. The CDR3 loop is CASSYGGAASQYF. CDR3 bases: TGTGCCAGCAGTTACGGGGGGGCGGCGTCCCAGTACTTC.